This T cell receptor (beta chain) is from a study of T cell responses to AZD1222 COVID-19 vaccine. Study in general: Pooled samples include second doses given at about 4 or 12 weeks.

Here immunoSEQ multiplex PCR was the method, and the copy in TCRdb shows in-frame clones only, minus some. The profile shows 180,000 or so clones, approximately 94% of them singletons. The V end lost 3 bases, the J end lost 5 bases, and 10 bases lay between the germline ends. From germline, CDR1 is MDHEN and CDR2 SYDVKM. The CDR3 has 13 residues. Study results and caveats: It should be noted that donors were predominantly white British and more often female, and clonal diversity was possibly underestimated.

This clone was seen just once. Its antigen is not identified. V gene TRBV28 combines with J gene TRBJ1-2, with TRBD1 as a possible D gene (5 bases). The source was peripheral blood, collected on day 0 of AZD1222 vaccination. The clonotype was recovered from an adult in good health. The chain's CDR3 is CASSLGREYGYTF. The CDR3, as DNA: TGTGCCAGCAGTTTGGGACGTGAATATGGCTACACCTTC.